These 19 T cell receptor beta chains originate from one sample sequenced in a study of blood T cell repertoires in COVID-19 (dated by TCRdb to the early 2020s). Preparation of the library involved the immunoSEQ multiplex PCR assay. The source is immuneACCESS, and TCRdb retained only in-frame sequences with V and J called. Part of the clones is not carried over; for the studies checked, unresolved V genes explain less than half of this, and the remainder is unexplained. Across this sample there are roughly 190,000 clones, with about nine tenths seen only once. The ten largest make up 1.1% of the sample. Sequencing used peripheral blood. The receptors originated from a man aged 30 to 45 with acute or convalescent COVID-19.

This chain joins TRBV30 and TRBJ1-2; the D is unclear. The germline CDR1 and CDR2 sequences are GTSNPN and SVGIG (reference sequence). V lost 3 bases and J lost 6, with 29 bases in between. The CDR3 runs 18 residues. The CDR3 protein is CAWREGSKVGEVFNGYTF. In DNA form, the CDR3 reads TGTGCCTGGAGGGAGGGTTCTAAGGTCGGCGAGGTTTTTAATGGCTACACCTTC.

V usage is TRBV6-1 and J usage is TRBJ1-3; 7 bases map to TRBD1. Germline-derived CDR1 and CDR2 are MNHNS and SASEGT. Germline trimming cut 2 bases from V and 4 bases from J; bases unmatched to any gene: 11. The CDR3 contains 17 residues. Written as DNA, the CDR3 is TGTGCCAGCAGTGAATTTGAGACAGGGAGGTTGGGAAACACCATATATTTT. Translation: CASSEFETGRLGNTIYF.

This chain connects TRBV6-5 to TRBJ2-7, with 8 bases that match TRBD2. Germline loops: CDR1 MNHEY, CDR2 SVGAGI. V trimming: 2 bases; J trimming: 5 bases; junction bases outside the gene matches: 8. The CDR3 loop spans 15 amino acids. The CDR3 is CASSYARREEDEQYF. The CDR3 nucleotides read TGTGCCAGCAGTTACGCGCGGCGGGAGGAGGACGAGCAGTACTTC.

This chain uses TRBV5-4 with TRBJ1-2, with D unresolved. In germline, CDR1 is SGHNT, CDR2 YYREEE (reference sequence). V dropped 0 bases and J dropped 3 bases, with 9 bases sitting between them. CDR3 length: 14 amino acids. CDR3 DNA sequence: TGTGCCAGCAGCTTGGCGGGAACGGACTATGGCTACACCTTC. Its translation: CASSLAGTDYGYTF. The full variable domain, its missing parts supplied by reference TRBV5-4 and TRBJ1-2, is ETGVTQSPTHLIKTRGQQVTLRCSSQSGHNTVSWYQQALGQGPQFIFQYYREEENGRGNFPPRFSGLQFPNYSSELNVNALELDDSALYLCASSLAGTDYGYTFGSGTRLTVV.

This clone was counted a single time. CDR3 in amino acids: CASSEGGTVGTGELFF. As DNA, the CDR3 is TGTGCCAGCAGTGAAGGAGGGACAGTAGGAACCGGGGAGCTGTTTTTT. The rearrangement links TRBV6-1 to TRBJ2-2; 7 bases fit TRBD1. V lost 1 base, J lost 5 bases, and 7 bases stayed unmatched. CDR3 length: 16 residues. From germline, CDR1 is MNHNS and CDR2 SASEGT.

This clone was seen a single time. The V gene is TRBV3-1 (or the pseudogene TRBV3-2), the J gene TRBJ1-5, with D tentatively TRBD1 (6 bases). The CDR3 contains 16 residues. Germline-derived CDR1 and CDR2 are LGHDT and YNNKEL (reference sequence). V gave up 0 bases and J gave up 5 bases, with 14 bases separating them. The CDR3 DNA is TGTGCCAGCAGCCAAGATCTCCCAGGGGCTCATCAGCCCCAGCATTTT. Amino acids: CASSQDLPGAHQPQHF.

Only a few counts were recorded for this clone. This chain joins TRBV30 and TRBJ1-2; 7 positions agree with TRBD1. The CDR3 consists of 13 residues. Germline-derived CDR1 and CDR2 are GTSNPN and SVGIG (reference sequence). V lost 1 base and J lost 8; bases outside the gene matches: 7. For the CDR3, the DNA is TGTGCCTGGAGTGGACAGGGTCTGGGCGGCTACACCTTC. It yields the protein CAWSGQGLGGYTF.

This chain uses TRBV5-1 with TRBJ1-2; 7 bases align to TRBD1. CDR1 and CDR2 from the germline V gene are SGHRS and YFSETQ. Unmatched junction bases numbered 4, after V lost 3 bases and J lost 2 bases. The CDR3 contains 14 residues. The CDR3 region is CASSSGQNNYGYTF. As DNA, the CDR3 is TGCGCCAGCAGCTCGGGACAGAACAACTATGGCTACACCTTC. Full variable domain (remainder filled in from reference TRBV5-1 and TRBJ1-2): KAGVTQTPRYLIKTRGQQVTLSCSPISGHRSVSWYQQTPGQGLQFLFEYFSETQRNKGNFPGRFSGRQFSNSRSEMNVSTLELGDSALYLCASSSGQNNYGYTFGSGTRLTVV.

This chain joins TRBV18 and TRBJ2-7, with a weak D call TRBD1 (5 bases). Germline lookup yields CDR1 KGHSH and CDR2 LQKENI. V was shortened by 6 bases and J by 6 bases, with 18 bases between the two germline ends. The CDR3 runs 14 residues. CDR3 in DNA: TGTGCCAGCTCCCCGCAGGGTCCAAGGCCCGAGCAGTACTTC. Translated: CASSPQGPRPEQYF.

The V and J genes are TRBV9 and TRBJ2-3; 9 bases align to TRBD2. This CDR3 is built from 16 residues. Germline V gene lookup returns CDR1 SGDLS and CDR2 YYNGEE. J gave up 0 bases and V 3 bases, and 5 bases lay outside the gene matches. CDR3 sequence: CASSGRLAASTDTQYF. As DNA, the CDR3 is TGTGCCAGCAGCGGACGACTAGCGGCTAGCACAGATACGCAGTATTTT.

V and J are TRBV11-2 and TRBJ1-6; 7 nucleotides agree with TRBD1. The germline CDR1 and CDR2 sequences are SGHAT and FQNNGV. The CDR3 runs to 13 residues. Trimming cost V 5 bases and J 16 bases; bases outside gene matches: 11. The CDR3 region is CASSLLTRDSLHF. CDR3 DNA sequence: TGTGCCAGCAGCCTGTTAACACGGGACAGTCTCCACTTT. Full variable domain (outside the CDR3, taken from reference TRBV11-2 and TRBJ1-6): EAGVAQSPRYKIIEKRQSVAFWCNPISGHATLYWYQQILGQGPKLLIQFQNNGVVDDSQLPKDRFSAERLKGVDSTLKIQPAKLEDSAVYLCASSLLTRDSLHFGNGTRLTVT.

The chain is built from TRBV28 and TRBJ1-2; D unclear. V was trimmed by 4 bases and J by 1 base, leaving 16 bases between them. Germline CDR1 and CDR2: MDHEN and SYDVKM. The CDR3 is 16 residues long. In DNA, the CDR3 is TGTGCCAGCAGTTCCCCCTTGGGCGCCGGTAACTATGGCTACACCTTC. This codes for CASSSPLGAGNYGYTF.

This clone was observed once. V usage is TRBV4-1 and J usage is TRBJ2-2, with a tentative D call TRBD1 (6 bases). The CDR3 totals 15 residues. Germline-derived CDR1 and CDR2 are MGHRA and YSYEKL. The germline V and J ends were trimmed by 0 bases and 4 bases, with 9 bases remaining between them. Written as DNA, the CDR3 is TGCGCCAGCAGCCAAGATAACAGGGTCACCGGGGAGCTGTTTTTT. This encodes CASSQDNRVTGELFF.

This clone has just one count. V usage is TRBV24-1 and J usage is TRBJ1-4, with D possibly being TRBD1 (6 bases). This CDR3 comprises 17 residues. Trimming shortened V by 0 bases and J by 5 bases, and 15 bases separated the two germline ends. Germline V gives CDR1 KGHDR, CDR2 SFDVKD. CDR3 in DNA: TGTGCCACCAGTGATTTGTTTCAAGGGGGGGGAAATGAAAAACTGTTTTTT. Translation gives CATSDLFQGGGNEKLFF.

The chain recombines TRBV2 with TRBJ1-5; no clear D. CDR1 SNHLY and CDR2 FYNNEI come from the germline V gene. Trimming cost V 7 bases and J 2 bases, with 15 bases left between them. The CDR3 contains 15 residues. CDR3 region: CASKVRVDGNQPQHF. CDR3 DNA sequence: TGTGCCAGCAAGGTGAGGGTAGACGGCAATCAGCCCCAGCATTTT.

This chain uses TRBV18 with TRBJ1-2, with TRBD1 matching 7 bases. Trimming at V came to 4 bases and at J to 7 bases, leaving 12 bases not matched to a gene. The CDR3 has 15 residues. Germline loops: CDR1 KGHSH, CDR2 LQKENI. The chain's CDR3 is CASSLGDRALLGYTF. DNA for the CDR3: TGTGCCAGCTCACTGGGAGACAGGGCCCTACTTGGCTACACCTTC.

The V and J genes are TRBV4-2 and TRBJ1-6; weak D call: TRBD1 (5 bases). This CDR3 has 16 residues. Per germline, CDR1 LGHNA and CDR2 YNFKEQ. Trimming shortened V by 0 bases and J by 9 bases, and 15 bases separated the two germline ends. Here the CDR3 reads CASSQDLHRPSSPLHF. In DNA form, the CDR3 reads TGTGCCAGCAGCCAAGATCTCCACAGGCCGAGTTCACCCCTCCACTTT.

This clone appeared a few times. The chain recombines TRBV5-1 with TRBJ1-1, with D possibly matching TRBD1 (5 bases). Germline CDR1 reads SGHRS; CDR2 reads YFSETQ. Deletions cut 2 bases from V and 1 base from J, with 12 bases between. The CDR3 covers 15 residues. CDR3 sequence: CASSFTGRANTEAFF. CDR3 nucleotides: TGCGCCAGCAGCTTTACGGGCAGGGCGAACACTGAAGCTTTCTTT.

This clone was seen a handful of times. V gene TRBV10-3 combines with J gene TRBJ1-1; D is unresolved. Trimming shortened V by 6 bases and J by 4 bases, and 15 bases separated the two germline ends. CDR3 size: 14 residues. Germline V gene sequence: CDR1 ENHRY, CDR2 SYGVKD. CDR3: CAIRDARESTEAFF. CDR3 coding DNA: TGTGCCATCAGGGACGCTCGGGAGAGCACTGAAGCTTTCTTT.